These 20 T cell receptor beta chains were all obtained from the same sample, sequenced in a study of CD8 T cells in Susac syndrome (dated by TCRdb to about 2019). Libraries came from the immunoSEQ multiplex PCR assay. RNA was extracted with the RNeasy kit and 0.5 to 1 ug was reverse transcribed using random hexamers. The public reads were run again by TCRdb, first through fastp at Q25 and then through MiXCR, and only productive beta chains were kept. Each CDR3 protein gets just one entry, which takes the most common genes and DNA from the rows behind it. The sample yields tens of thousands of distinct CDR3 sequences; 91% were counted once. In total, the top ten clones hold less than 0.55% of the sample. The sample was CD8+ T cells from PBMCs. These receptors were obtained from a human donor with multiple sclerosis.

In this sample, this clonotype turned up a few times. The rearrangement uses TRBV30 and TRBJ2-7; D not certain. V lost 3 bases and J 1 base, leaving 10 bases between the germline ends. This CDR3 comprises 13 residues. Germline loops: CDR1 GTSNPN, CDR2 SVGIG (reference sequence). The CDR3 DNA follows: TGTGCCTGGAGGCTAGAGAGTTCCTACGAGCAGTACTTC. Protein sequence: CAWRLESSYEQYF.

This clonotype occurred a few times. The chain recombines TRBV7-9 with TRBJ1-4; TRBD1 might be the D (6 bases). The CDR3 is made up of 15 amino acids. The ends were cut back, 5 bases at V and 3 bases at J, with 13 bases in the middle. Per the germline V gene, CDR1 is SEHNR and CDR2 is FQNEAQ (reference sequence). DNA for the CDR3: TGTGCCAGCAGCCTCGACAGGCGGCCTAATGAAAAACTGTTTTTT. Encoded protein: CASSLDRRPNEKLFF.

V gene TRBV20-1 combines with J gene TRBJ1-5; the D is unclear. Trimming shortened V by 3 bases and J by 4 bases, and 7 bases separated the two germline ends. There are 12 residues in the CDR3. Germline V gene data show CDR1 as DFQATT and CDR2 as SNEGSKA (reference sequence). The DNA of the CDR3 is TGCAGTGCTAGGTCTGGGAATCAGCCCCAGCATTTT. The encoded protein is CSARSGNQPQHF.

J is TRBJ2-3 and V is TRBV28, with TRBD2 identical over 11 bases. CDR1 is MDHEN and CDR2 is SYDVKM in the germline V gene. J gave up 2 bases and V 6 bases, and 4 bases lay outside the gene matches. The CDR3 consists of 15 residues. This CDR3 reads CASSLSGRATDTQYF. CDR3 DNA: TGTGCCAGCAGCCTTAGCGGGAGGGCCACAGATACGCAGTATTTT.

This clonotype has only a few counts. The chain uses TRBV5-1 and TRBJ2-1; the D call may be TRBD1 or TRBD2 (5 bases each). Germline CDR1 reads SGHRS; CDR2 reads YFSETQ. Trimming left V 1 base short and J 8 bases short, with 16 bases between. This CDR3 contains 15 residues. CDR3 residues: CASSLSLARDHEQFF. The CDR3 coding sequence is TGCGCCAGCAGCTTGAGTTTGGCGAGGGACCATGAGCAGTTCTTC.

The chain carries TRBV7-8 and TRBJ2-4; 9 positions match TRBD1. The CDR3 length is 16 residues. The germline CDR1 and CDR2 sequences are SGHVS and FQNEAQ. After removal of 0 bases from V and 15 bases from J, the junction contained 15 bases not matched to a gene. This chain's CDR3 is CASSLALSPGQGWLYF. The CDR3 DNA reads TGTGCCAGCAGCTTAGCTCTTTCACCGGGACAGGGTTGGCTGTACTTC.

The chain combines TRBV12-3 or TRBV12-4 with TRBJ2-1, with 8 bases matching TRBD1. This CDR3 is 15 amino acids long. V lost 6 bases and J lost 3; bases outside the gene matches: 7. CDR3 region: CASSSPDRVYNEQFF. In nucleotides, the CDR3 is TGTGCCAGCAGCTCCCCGGACAGGGTCTACAATGAGCAGTTCTTC.

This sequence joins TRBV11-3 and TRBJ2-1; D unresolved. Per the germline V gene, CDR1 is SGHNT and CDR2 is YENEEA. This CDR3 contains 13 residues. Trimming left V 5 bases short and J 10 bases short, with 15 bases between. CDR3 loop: CASSRGRSGEQFF. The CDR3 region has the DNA TGTGCCAGCAGCCGCGGACGATCAGGAGAGCAGTTCTTC. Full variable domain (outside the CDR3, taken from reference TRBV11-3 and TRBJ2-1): EAGVVQSPRYKIIEKKQPVAFWCNPISGHNTLYWYLQNLGQGPELLIRYENEEAVDDSQLPKDRFSAERLKGVDSTLKIQPAELGDSAVYLCASSRGRSGEQFFGPGTRLTVL.

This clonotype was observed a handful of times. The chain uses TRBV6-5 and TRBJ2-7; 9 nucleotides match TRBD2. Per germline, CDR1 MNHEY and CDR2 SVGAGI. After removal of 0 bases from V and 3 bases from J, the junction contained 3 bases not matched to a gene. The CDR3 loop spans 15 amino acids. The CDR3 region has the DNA TGTGCCAGCAGTTACTCTGGCGGGGGGGACTACGAGCAGTACTTC. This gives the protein CASSYSGGGDYEQYF.

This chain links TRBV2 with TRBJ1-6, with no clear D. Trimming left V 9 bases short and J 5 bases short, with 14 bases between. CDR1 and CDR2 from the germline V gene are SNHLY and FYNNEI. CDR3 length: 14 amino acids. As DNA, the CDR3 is TGTGCCAGTCCTGGAGCGCTGAATAATTCACCCCTCCACTTT. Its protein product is CASPGALNNSPLHF.

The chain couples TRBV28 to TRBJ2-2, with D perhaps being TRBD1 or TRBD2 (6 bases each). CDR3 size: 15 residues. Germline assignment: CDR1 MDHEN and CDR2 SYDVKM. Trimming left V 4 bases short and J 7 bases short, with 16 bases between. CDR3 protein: CASSSPTGGDGELFF. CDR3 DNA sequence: TGTGCCAGCAGTTCCCCGACAGGAGGGGACGGGGAGCTGTTTTTT.

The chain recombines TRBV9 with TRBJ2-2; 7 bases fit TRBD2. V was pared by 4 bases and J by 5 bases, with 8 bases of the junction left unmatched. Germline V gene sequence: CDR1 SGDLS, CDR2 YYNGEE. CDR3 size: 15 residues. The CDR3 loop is CASSLEGRGTGELFF. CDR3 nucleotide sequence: TGTGCCAGCAGCTTAGAAGGGAGGGGAACCGGGGAGCTGTTTTTT.

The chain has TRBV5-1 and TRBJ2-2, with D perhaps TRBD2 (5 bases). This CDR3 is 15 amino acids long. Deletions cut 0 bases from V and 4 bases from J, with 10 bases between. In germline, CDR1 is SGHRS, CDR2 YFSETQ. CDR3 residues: CASSLAEGPTGELFF. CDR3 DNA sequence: TGCGCCAGCAGCTTGGCCGAGGGTCCCACCGGGGAGCTGTTTTTT.

CDR3 coding DNA: TGTGCCAGTAGTCACATGCTTTGGGGCAATCAGCCCCAGCATTTT. Translating gives CASSHMLWGNQPQHF. The chain joins TRBV19 to TRBJ1-5; unclear D gene. There are 15 residues in the CDR3. Per the germline V gene, CDR1 is LNHDA and CDR2 is SQIVND (reference sequence). With 5 bases removed from V and 2 bases from J, the gap between germline ends came to 13 bases.

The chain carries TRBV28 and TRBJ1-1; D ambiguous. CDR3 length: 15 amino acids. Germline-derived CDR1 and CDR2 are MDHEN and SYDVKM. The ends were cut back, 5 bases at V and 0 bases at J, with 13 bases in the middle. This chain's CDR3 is CASSPRTELNTEAFF. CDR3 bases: TGTGCCAGCAGTCCCCGGACGGAACTGAACACTGAAGCTTTCTTT.

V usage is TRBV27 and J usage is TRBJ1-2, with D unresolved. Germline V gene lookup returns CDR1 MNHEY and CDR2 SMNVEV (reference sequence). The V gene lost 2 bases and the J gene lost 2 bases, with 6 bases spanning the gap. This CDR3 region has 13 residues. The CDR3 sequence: CASSLRPNYGYTF. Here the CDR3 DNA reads TGTGCCAGCAGTTTAAGACCGAACTATGGCTACACCTTC.

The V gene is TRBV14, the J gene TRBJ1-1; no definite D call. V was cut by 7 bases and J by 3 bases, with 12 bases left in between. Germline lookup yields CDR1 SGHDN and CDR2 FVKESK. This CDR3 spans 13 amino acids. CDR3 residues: CASTYSSYTEAFF. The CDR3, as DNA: TGTGCCAGCACCTACAGTAGTTACACTGAAGCTTTCTTT.

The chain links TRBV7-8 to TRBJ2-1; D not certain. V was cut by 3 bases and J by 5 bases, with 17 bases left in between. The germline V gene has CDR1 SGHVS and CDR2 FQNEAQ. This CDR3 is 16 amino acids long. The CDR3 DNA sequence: TGTGCCAGCAGCTTCTTAAGCCAAGCGCGGCACAATGAGCAGTTCTTC. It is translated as CASSFLSQARHNEQFF. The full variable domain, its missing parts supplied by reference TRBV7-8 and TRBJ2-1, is GAGVSQSPRYKVAKRGQDVALRCDPISGHVSLFWYQQALGQGPEFLTYFQNEAQLDKSGLPSDRFFAERPEGSVSTLKIQRTQQEDSAVYLCASSFLSQARHNEQFFGPGTRLTVL.

CDR3 in amino acids: CASSRLAGGGDEQFF. CDR3 bases: TGTGCCAGCAGCAGACTAGCGGGAGGGGGCGATGAGCAGTTCTTC. The chain combines TRBV9 with TRBJ2-1, with 14 bases matching TRBD2. The ends lost 4 bases at V and 8 bases at J; junction bases unmatched: 5. The CDR3 runs to 15 residues. CDR1 and CDR2 from the germline V gene are SGDLS and YYNGEE.

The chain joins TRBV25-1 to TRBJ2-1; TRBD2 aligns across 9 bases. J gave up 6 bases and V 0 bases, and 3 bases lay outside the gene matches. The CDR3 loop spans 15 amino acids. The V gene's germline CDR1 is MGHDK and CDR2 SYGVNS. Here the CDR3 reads CASSEYVTSGNEQFF. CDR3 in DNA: TGTGCCAGCAGTGAATATGTGACTAGCGGCAATGAGCAGTTCTTC.